This T cell receptor beta chain came from a study of response to subunit inactivated influenza vaccine. About this clonotype: The antigen is undetermined.

MiXCR, run by TCRdb on the RT-PCR reads, gives a single entry per CDR3 protein. Here the sample spans about 500,000 distinct CDR3 sequences, 15% to 20% being singletons. Unmatched junction bases numbered 7, after V lost 8 bases and J lost 4 bases. The CDR3 sequence is 14 residues long. Germline values: CDR1 ENHRY, CDR2 SYGVKD. Overall study results and limits: Each seasonal flu vaccination may recruit only limited new T cells, authors suggested.

The sequenced sample was CD4+ T cells sorted from PBMCs, obtained less than 30 months after vaccination. The source is a man between 50 and 75 years old who received an inactivated influenza vaccine. The rearrangement links TRBV10-3 to TRBJ2-3; 9 bases line up with TRBD1. CDR3 coding DNA: TGTGCCATCGGGGGGACAGGGTCGCCAGATACGCAGTATTTT. It is translated as CAIGGTGSPDTQYF.